Detailed here is one T cell receptor (beta chain). The sample contains more than one DNA sequence encoding this CDR3. This sample is drawn from a study of shared clonotypes between healthy human individuals. Germline-derived CDR1 and CDR2 are SGHRS and YFSETQ. Trimming removed 0 bases from V and 0 bases from J, with 7 bases in between. The CDR3 runs to 15 residues. Here immunoSEQ multiplex PCR was the method, and the copy in TCRdb shows in-frame clones only, minus some. The data contain about 680,000 clones, 55% to 85% of them seen just once; the ten biggest clones take up 1.5% to 2%. The sequence derives from a woman younger than 45 in good health. V usage is TRBV5-1 and J usage is TRBJ2-1; D gene unclear. The specimen was memory CD4+ T cells sorted from blood. Subset defined: CD45RA-negative fraction. The CDR3 nucleotides read TGCGCCAGCAGCTTGGATCGCGGCTCCTACAATGAGCAGTTCTTC. It yields the protein CASSLDRGSYNEQFF.